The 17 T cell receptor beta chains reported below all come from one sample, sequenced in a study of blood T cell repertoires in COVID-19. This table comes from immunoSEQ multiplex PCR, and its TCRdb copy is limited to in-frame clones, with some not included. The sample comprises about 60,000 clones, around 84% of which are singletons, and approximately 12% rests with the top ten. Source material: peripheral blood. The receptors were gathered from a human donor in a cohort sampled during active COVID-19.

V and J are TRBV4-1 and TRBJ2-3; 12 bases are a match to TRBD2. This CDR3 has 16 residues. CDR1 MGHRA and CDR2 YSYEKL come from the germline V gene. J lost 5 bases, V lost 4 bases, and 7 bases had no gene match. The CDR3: CASSPGLAGHRDTQYF. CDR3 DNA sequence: TGCGCCAGCAGCCCCGGACTAGCGGGACATCGAGATACGCAGTATTTT.

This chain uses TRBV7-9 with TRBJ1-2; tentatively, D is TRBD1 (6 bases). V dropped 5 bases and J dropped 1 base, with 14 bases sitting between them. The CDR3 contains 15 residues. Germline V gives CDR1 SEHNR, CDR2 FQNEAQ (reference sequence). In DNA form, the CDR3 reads TGTGCCAGCAGCCCCCTTGTGGACAGTAACTATGGCTACACCTTC. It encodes CASSPLVDSNYGYTF. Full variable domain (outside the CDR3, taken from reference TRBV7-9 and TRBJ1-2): DTGVSQNPRHKITKRGQNVTFRCDPISEHNRLYWYRQTLGQGPEFLTYFQNEAQLEKSRLLSDRFSAERPKGSFSTLEIQRTEQGDSAMYLCASSPLVDSNYGYTFGSGTRLTVV.

CDR3 protein: CASSPRTGTSYEQYF. For the CDR3, the DNA is TGTGCCAGCAGCCCACGGACAGGAACCTCCTACGAGCAGTACTTC. This chain joins TRBV11-3 and TRBJ2-7; TRBD1 matches at 7 bases. The CDR3 contains 15 residues. Germline-derived CDR1 and CDR2 are SGHNT and YENEEA. V lost 5 bases, J lost 0 bases, and 7 bases stayed unmatched.

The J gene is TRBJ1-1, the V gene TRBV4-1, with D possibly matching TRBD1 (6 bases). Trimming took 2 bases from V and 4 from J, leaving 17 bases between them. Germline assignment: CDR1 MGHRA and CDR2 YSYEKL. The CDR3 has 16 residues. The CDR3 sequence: CASSQSPRGWGTEAFF. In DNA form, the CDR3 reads TGCGCCAGCAGCCAAAGTCCGAGGGGGTGGGGCACTGAAGCTTTCTTT.

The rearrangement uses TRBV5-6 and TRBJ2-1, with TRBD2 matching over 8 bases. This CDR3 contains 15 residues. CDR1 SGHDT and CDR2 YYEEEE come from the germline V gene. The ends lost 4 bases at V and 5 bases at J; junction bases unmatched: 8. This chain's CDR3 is CASSKPGLGNNEQFF. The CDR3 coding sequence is TGTGCCAGCAGCAAACCGGGACTAGGTAACAATGAGCAGTTCTTC.

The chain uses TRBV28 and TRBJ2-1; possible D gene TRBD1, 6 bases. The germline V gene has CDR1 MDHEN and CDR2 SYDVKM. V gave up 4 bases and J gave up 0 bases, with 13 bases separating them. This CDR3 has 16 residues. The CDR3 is CASSSPEDSSYNEQFF. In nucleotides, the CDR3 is TGTGCCAGCAGTTCACCGGAGGACAGCTCCTACAATGAGCAGTTCTTC.

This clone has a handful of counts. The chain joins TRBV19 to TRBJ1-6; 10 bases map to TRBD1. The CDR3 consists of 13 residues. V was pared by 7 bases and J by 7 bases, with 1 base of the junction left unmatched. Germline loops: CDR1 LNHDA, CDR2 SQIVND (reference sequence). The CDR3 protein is CASMDRGNSPLHF. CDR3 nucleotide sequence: TGTGCCAGTATGGACAGGGGGAATTCACCCCTCCACTTT. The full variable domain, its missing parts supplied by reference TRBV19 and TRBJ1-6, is DGGITQSPKYLFRKEGQNVTLSCEQNLNHDAMYWYRQDPGQGLRLIYYSQIVNDFQKGDIAEGYSVSREKKESFPLTVTSAQKNPTAFYLCASMDRGNSPLHFGNGTRLTVT.

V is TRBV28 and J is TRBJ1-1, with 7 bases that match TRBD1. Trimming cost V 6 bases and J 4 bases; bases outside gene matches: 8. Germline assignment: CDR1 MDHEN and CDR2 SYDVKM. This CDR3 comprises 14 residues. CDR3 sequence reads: CASSDRQGGTEAFF. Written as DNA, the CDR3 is TGTGCCAGCAGCGATAGACAGGGTGGCACTGAAGCTTTCTTT.

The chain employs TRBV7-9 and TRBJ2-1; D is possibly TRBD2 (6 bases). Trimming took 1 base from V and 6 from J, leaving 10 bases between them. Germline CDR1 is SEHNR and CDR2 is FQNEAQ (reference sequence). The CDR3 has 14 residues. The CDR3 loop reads CASSLGGGPNEQFF. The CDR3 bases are TGTGCCAGCAGCTTAGGGGGAGGCCCCAATGAGCAGTTCTTC.

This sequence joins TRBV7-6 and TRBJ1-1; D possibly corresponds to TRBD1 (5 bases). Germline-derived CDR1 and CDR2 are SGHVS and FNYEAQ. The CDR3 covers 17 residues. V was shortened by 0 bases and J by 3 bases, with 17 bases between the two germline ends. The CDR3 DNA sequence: TGTGCCAGCAGCTTAGCCCGGTGGGGGGGAAGCGACACTGAAGCTTTCTTT. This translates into CASSLARWGGSDTEAFF.

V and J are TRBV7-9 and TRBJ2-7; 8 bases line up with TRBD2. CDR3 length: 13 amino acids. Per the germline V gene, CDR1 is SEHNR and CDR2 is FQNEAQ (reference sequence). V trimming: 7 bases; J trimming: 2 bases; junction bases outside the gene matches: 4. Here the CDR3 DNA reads TGTGCCAGCACTACTAGCGGCCCCTACGAGCAGTACTTC. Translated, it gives CASTTSGPYEQYF.

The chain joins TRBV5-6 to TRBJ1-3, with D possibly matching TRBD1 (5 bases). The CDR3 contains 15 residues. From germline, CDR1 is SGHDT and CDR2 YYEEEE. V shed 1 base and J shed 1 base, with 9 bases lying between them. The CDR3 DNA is TGTGCCAGCAGCTTGCGGAGGGGTTCTGGAAACACCATATATTTT. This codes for CASSLRRGSGNTIYF.

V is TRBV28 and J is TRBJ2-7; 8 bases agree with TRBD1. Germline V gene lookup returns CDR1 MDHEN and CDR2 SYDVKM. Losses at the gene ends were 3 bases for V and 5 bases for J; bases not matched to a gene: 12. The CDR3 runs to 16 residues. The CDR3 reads CASSLGTGGTGDEQYF. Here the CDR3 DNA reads TGTGCCAGCAGTTTGGGGACAGGTGGAACGGGGGACGAGCAGTACTTC.

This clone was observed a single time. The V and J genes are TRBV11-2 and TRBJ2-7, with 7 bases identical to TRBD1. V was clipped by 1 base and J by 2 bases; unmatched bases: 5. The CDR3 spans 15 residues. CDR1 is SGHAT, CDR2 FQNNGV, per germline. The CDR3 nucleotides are TGTGCCAGCAGCTTAGTAGGGGACAGACCCTACGAGCAGTACTTC. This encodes CASSLVGDRPYEQYF. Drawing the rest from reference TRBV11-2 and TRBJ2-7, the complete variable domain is EAGVAQSPRYKIIEKRQSVAFWCNPISGHATLYWYQQILGQGPKLLIQFQNNGVVDDSQLPKDRFSAERLKGVDSTLKIQPAKLEDSAVYLCASSLVGDRPYEQYFGPGTRLTVT.

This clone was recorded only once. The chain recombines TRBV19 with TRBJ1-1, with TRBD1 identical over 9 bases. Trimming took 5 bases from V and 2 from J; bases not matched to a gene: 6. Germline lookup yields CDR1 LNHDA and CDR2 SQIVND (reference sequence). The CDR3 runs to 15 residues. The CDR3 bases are TGTGCCAGTAGTCAGGACAGGGGATACAACACTGAAGCTTTCTTT. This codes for CASSQDRGYNTEAFF.

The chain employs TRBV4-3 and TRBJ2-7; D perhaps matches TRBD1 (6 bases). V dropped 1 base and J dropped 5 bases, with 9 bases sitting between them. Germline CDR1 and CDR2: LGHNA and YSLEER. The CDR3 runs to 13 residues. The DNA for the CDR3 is TGCGCCAGCAGCCAAGTCTACAGGGACGAGCAGTACTTC. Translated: CASSQVYRDEQYF.

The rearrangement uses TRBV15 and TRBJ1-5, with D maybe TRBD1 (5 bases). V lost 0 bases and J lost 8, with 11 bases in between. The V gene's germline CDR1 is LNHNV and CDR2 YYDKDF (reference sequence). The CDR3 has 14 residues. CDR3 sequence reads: CATSRDRAQEPQHF. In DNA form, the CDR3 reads TGTGCCACCAGCAGAGACAGGGCTCAAGAGCCCCAGCATTTT.